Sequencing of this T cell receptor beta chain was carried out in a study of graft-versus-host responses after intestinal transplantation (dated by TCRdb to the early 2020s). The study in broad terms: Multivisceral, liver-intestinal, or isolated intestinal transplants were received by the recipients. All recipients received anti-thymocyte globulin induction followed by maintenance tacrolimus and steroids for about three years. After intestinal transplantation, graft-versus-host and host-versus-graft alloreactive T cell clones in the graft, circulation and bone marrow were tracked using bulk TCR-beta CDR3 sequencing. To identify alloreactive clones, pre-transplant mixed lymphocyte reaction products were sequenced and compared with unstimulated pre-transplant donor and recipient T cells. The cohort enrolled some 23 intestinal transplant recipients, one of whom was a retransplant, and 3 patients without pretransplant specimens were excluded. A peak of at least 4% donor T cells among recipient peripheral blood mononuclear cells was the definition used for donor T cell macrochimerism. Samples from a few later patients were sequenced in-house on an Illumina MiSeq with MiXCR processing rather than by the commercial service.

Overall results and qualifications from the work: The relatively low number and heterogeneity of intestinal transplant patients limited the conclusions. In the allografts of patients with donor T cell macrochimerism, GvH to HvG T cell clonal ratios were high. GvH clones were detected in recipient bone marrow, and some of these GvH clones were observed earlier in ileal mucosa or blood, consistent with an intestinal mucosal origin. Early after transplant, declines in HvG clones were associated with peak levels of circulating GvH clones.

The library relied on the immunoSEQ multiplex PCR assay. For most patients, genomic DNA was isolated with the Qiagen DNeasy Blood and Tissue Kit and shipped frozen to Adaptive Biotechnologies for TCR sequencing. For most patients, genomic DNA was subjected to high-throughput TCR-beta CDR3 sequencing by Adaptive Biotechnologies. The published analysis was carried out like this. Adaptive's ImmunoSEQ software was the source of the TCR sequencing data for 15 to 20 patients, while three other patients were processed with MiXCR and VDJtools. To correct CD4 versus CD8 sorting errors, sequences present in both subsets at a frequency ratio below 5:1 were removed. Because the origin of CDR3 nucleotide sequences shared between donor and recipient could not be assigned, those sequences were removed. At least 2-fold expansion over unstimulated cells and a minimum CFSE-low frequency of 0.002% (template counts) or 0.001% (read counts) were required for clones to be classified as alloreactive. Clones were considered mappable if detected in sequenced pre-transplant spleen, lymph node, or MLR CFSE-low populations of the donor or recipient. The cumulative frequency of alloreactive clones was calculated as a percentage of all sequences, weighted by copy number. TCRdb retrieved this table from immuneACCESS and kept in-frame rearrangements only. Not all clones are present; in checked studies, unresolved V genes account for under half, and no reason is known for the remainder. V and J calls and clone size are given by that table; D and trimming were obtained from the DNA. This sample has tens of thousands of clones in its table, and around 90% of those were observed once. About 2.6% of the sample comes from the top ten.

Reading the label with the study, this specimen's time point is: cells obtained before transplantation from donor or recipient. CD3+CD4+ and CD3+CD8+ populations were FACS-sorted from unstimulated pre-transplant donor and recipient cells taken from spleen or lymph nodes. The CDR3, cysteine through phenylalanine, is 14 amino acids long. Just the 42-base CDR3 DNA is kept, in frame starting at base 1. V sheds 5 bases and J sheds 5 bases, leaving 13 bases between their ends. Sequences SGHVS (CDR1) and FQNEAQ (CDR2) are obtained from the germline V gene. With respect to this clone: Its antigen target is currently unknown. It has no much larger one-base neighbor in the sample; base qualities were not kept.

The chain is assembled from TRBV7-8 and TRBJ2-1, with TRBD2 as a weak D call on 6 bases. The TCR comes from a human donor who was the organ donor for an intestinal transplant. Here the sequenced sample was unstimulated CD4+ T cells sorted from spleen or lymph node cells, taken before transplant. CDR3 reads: CASSPLAENNEQFF. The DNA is TGTGCCAGCAGCCCCTTAGCGGAAAACAATGAGCAGTTCTTC.